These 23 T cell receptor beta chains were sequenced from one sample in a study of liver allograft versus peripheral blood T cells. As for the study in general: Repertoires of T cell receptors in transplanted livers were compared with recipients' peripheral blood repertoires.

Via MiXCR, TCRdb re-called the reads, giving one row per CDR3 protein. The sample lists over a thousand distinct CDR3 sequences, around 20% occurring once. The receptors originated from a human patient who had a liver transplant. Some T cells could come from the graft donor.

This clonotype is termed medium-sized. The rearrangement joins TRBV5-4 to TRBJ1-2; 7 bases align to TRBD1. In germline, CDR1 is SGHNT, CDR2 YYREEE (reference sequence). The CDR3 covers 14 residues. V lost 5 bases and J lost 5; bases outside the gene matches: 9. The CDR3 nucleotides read TGTGCCAGCAGGTTTACAGGGGACTCTTATGGCTACACCTTC. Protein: CASRFTGDSYGYTF.

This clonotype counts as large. In nucleotides, the CDR3 is TGTGCCAGCAGTTACTCGAGTGTATATGGGGGTGGCTACACCTTC. This encodes CASSYSSVYGGGYTF. This chain connects TRBV6-5 to TRBJ1-2; D is possibly TRBD1 (5 bases). The CDR3 totals 15 residues. Trimming stripped 0 bases from V and 7 bases from J, with 15 bases between. CDR1 and CDR2 from the germline V gene are MNHEY and SVGAGI.

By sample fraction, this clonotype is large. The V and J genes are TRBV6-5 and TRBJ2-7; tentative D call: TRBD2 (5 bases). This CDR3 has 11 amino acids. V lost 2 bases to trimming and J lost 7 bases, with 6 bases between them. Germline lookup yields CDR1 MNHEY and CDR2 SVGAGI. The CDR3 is CASSYEGEQYF. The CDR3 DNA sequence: TGTGCCAGCAGTTACGAGGGTGAGCAGTACTTC.

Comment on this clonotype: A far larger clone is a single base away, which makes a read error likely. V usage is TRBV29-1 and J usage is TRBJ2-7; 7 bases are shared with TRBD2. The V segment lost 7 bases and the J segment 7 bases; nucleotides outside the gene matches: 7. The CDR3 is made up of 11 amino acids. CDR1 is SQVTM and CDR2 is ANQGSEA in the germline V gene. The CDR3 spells CSGGLDNEQYF. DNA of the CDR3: TGCAGCGGCGGACTAGACAATGAGCAGTACTTC.

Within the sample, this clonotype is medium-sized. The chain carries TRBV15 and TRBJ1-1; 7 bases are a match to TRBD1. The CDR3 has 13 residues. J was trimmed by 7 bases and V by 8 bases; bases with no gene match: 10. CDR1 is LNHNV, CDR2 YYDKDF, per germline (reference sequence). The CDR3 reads CATSLGGQNEAFF. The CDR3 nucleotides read TGTGCCACCTCTCTGGGGGGACAGAATGAAGCTTTCTTT.

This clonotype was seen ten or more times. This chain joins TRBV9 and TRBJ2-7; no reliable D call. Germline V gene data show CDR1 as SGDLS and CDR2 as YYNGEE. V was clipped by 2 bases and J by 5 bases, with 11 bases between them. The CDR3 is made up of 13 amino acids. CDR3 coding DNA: TGTGCCAGCAGCGTTCACGACGACGACGAGCAGTACTTC. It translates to CASSVHDDDEQYF.

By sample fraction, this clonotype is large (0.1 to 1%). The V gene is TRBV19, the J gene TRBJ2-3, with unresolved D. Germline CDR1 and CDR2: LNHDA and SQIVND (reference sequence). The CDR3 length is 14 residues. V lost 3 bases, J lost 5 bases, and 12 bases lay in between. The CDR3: CASSIVSPGDTQYF. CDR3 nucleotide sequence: TGTGCCAGTAGTATCGTATCCCCGGGAGATACGCAGTATTTT.

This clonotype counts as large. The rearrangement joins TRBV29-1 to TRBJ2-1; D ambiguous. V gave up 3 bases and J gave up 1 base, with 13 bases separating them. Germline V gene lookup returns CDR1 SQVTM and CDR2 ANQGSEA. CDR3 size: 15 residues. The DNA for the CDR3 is TGCAGCGTTGAGCCCCAGGACGGGTCCTACAATGAGCAGTTCTTC. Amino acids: CSVEPQDGSYNEQFF.

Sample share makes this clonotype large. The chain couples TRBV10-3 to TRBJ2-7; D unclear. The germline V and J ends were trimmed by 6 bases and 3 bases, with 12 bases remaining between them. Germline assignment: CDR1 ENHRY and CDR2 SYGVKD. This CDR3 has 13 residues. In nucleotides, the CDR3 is TGTGCCATCAGGGGGAACCAAGACTACGAGCAGTACTTC. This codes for CAIRGNQDYEQYF.

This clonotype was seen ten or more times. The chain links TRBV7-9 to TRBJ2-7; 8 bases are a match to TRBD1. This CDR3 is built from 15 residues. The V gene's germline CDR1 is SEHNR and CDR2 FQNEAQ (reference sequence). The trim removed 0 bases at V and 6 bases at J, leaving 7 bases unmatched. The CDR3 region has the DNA TGTGCCAGCAGCTTAGCTCAGGGGGCGATTCTCGAGCAGTACTTC. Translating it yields CASSLAQGAILEQYF.

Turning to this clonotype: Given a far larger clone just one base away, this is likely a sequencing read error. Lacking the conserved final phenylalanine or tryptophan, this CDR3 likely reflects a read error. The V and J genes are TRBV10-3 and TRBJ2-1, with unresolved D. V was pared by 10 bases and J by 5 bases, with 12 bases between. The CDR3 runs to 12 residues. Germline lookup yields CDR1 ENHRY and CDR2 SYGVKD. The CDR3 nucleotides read TGTGCCAGCAGCGACATTAACAATGAGCAGTTCCTC. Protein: CASSDINNEQFL.

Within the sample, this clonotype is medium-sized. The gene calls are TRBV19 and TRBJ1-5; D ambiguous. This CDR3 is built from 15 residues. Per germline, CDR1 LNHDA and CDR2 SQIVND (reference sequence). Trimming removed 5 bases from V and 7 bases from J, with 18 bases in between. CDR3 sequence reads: CASSVLDSGWQPQHF. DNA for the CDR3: TGTGCCAGTAGTGTTCTGGACTCGGGGTGGCAGCCCCAGCATTTT.

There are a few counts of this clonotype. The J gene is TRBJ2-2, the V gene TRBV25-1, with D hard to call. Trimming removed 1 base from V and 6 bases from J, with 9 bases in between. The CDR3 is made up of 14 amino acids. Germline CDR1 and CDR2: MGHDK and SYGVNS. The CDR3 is CASSESELPGELFF. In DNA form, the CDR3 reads TGTGCCAGCAGTGAATCGGAACTTCCCGGGGAGCTGTTTTTT.

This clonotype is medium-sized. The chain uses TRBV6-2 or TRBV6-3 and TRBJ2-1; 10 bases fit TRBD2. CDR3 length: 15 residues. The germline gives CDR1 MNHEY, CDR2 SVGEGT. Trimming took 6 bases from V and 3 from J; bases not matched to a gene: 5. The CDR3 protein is CASSLKRGGYNEQFF. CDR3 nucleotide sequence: TGTGCCAGCAGCTTGAAGCGGGGGGGCTACAATGAGCAGTTCTTC.

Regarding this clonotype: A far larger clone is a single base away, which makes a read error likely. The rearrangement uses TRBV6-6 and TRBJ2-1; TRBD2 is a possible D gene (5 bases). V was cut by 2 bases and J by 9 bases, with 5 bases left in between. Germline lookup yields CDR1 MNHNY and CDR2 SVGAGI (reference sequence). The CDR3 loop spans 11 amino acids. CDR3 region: CASSYEGEQFF. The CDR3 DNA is TGTGCCAGCAGTTACGAGGGTGAGCAGTTCTTC.

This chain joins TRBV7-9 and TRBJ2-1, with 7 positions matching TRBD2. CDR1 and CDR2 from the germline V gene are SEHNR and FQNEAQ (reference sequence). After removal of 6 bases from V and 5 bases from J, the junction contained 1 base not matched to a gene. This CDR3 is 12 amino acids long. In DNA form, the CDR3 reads TGTGCCAGCAGGGCGGGAGACAATGAGCAGTTCTTC. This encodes CASRAGDNEQFF.

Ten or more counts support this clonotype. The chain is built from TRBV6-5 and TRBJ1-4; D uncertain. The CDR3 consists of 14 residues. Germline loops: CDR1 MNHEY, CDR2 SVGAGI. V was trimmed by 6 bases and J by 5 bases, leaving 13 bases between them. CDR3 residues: CASSLREPNEKLFF. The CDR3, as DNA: TGTGCCAGCAGCCTCCGGGAGCCGAATGAAAAACTGTTTTTT.

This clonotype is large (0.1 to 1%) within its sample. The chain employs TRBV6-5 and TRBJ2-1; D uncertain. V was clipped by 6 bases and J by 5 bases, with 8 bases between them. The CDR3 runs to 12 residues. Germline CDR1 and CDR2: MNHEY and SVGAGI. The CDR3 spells CASSDINNEQFF. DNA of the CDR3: TGTGCCAGCAGCGACATTAACAATGAGCAGTTCTTC.

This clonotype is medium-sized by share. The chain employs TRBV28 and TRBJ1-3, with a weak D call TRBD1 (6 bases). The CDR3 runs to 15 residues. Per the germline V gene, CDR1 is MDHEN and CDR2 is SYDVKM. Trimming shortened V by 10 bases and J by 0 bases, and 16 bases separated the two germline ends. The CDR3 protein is CATNPQGLSGNTIYF. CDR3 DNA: TGTGCCACAAACCCACAGGGTCTCTCTGGAAACACCATATATTTT.

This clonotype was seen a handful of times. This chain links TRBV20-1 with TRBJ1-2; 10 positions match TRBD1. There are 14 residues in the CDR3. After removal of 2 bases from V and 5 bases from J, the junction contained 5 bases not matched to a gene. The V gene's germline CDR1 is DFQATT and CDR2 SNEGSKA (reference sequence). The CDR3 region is CSARHRDRGYGYTF. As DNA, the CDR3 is TGCAGTGCTAGACACCGGGACAGGGGTTATGGCTACACCTTC.

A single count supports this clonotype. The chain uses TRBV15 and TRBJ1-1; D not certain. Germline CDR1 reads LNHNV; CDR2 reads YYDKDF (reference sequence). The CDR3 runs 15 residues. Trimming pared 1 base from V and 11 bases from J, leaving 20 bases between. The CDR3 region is CATSRGGETYNRAFF. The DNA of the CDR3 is TGTGCCACCAGCAGAGGGGGAGAAACCTATAATAGGGCTTTCTTT.

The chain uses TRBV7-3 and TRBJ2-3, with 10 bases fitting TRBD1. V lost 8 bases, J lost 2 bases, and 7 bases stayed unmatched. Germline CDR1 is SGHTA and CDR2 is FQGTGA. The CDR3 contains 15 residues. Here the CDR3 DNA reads TGTGCCAGCGGACCCGGGACAGGGGTCACAGATACGCAGTATTTT. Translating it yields CASGPGTGVTDTQYF. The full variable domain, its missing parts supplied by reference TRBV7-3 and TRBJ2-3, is GAGVSQTPSNKVTEKGKYVELRCDPISGHTALYWYRQSLGQGPEFLIYFQGTGAADDSGLPNDRFFAVRPEGSVSTLKIQRTERGDSAVYLCASGPGTGVTDTQYFGPGTRLTVL.

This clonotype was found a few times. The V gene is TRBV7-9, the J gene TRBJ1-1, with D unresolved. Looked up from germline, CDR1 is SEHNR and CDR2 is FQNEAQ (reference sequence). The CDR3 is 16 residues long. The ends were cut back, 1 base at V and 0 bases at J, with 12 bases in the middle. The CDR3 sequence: CASSLVGSIMNTEAFF. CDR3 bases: TGTGCCAGCAGCTTAGTCGGCAGTATCATGAACACTGAAGCTTTCTTT.